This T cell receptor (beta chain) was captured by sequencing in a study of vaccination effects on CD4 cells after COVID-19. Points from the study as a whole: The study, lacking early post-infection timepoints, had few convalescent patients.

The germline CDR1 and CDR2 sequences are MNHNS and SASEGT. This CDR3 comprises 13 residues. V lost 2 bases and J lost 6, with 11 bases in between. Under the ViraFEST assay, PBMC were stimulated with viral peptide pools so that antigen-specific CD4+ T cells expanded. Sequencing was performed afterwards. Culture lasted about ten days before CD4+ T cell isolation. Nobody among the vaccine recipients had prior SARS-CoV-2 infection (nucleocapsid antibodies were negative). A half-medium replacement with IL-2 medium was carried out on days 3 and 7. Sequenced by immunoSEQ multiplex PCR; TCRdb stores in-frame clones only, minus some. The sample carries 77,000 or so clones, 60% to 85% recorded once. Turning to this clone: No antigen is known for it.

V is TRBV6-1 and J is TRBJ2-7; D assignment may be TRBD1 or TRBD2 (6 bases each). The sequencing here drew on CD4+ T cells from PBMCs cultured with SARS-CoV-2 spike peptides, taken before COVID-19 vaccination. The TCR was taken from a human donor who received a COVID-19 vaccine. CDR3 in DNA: TGTGCCAGCAGTGAAAACGGAGGGGGCGAGCAGTACGTC. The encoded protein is CASSENGGGEQYV.